This entry lists 22 T cell receptor beta chains sequenced from one sample in a study of blood T cell repertoires in COVID-19. TCRdb keeps only in-frame clones here, not all; method: immunoSEQ multiplex PCR. This sample has about 350,000 clones, with around 86% found just once. Sequenced sample: peripheral blood. The receptors here all came from a woman between 45 and 65 years old with COVID-19, enrolled during active disease.

This clone has only a few counts. J is TRBJ2-7 and V is TRBV19, with D uncertain. Trimming removed 3 bases from V and 3 bases from J, with 12 bases in between. Looked up from germline, CDR1 is LNHDA and CDR2 is SQIVND (reference sequence). This CDR3 contains 14 residues. As DNA, the CDR3 is TGTGCCAGTAGTATTCTGCCACAGAGCTACGAGCAGTACTTC. Its translation is CASSILPQSYEQYF.

CDR3 bases: TGTGCCAGCAGGCCACTAGCGGGAGATCACATTCAGTACTTC. It yields the protein CASRPLAGDHIQYF. The chain links TRBV6-5 to TRBJ2-4; 11 bases are shared with TRBD2. CDR3 size: 14 residues. V lost 6 bases, J lost 8 bases, and 6 bases stayed unmatched. Per the germline V gene, CDR1 is MNHEY and CDR2 is SVGAGI.

The V gene is TRBV6-2 or TRBV6-3, the J gene TRBJ1-5, with 7 bases aligning to TRBD1. V shed 2 bases, J shed 4 bases, and the junction held 8 bases outside the gene matches. This CDR3 spans 16 amino acids. Germline CDR1 reads MNHEY; CDR2 reads SVGEGT. This chain's CDR3 is CASSYRTGPGNQPQHF. The CDR3 DNA is TGTGCCAGCAGTTACCGGACAGGTCCGGGTAATCAGCCCCAGCATTTT.

The rearrangement uses TRBV4-2 and TRBJ1-6; no reliable D call. Germline CDR1 reads LGHNA; CDR2 reads YNFKEQ. V was trimmed by 0 bases and J by 6 bases, leaving 12 bases between them. The CDR3 has 16 amino acids. CDR3 loop: CASSQDWARGNSPLHF. The CDR3 DNA follows: TGTGCCAGCAGCCAAGATTGGGCCCGGGGTAATTCACCCCTCCACTTT.

The chain carries TRBV6-5 and TRBJ2-5; D may be TRBD2 (6 bases). The CDR3 is 13 residues long. V dropped 6 bases and J dropped 0 bases, with 8 bases sitting between them. CDR1 is MNHEY, CDR2 SVGAGI, per germline. CDR3 bases: TGTGCCAGCAGGTTAGCGGACCAAGAGACCCAGTACTTC. This codes for CASRLADQETQYF.

The CDR3 DNA sequence: TGTGCCAGCACCACCCAGGGGATGAACTATGGCTACACCTTC. It yields the protein CASTTQGMNYGYTF. The chain carries TRBV6-5 and TRBJ1-2, with D possibly TRBD1 on 6 matching bases. Germline CDR1 reads MNHEY; CDR2 reads SVGAGI. The CDR3 runs to 14 residues. The V end was cut by 7 bases, the J end by 2 bases, with 14 bases between.

J is TRBJ1-2 and V is TRBV24-1; TRBD1 matches at 7 bases. There are 14 residues in the CDR3. V shed 5 bases, J shed 2 bases, and the junction held 4 bases outside the gene matches. The germline V gene encodes CDR1 KGHDR and CDR2 SFDVKD. CDR3 in DNA: TGTGCCACCAGTGGCCGGGGACAGAACTATGGCTACACCTTC. This codes for CATSGRGQNYGYTF.

The chain joins TRBV2 to TRBJ2-2; 7 nucleotides line up with TRBD2. The CDR3 totals 15 residues. Germline assignment: CDR1 SNHLY and CDR2 FYNNEI. After removal of 6 bases from V and 1 base from J, the junction contained 5 bases not matched to a gene. CDR3 protein: CASSPTSENTGELFF. The DNA of the CDR3 is TGTGCCAGCAGCCCTACTAGCGAGAACACCGGGGAGCTGTTTTTT.

This clone was detected once. The genes are TRBV5-8 and TRBJ2-5; TRBD2 agrees at 12 bases. This CDR3 contains 17 residues. Germline loops: CDR1 SGHTS, CDR2 YDEGEE. Losses at the gene ends were 5 bases for V and 4 bases for J; bases not matched to a gene: 12. CDR3 DNA: TGTGCCAGCAGTCGGACTAGCGGGACCCCATGGGGAGAGACCCAGTACTTC. Protein: CASSRTSGTPWGETQYF.

In this sample, this clone turned up once. The V and J genes are TRBV19 and TRBJ1-6; 8 bases are a match to TRBD1. V dropped 5 bases and J dropped 5; count of bases not matched to a gene: 8. The CDR3 totals 16 residues. Germline-derived CDR1 and CDR2 are LNHDA and SQIVND (reference sequence). The CDR3 here is CASSDRDRPNNSPLHF. Here the CDR3 DNA reads TGTGCCAGTAGTGATCGGGACAGGCCAAATAATTCACCCCTCCACTTT.

This clone has a single count. This sequence joins TRBV4-2 and TRBJ2-1, with 14 bases fitting TRBD2. Per the germline V gene, CDR1 is LGHNA and CDR2 is YNFKEQ. Germline trimming cut 1 base from V and 12 bases from J; bases unmatched to any gene: 14. This CDR3 comprises 18 residues. In DNA, the CDR3 is TGTGCCAGCAGCCAAGCCCCGGGACTAGCGGGAGAAGGGGACGGGCAGTTCTTC. This gives the protein CASSQAPGLAGEGDGQFF.

This clone was observed a single time. The chain uses TRBV2 and TRBJ2-5, with 9 bases fitting TRBD2. Per germline, CDR1 SNHLY and CDR2 FYNNEI. V shed 11 bases and J 2 bases; nucleotides not matched to a gene: 12. The CDR3 is 15 residues long. The CDR3 loop is CAWTRSGRPQETQYF. CDR3 DNA: TGTGCCTGGACTAGGAGCGGGAGGCCTCAAGAGACCCAGTACTTC. Combining the CDR3 with reference TRBV2 and TRBJ2-5 gives the whole variable domain EPEVTQTPSHQVTQMGQEVILRCVPISNHLYFYWYRQILGQKVEFLVSFYNNEISEKSEIFDDQFSVERPDGSNFTLKIRSTKLEDSAMYFCAWTRSGRPQETQYFGPGTRLLVL.

This chain joins TRBV5-1 and TRBJ1-1; D is possibly TRBD1 (5 bases). V was trimmed by 0 bases and J by 1 base, leaving 13 bases between them. The CDR3 loop spans 16 amino acids. CDR1 is SGHRS, CDR2 YFSETQ, per germline. This CDR3 is CASSLVVQGKNTEAFF. The CDR3 DNA sequence: TGCGCCAGCAGCTTGGTAGTCCAGGGTAAGAACACTGAAGCTTTCTTT.

The V gene is TRBV19, the J gene TRBJ2-1, with D possibly being TRBD1 (6 bases). This CDR3 spans 15 amino acids. Trimming pared 1 base from V and 5 bases from J, leaving 12 bases between. Germline loops: CDR1 LNHDA, CDR2 SQIVND (reference sequence). CDR3 nucleotides: TGTGCCAGTAGTATAGCGGGACAACCTCACAATGAGCAGTTCTTC. Translating it yields CASSIAGQPHNEQFF.

The V call is TRBV4-1, the J call TRBJ2-3; 15 bases fit TRBD2. The CDR3 sequence is 16 residues long. After removal of 4 bases from V and 5 bases from J, the junction contained 4 bases not matched to a gene. Germline V gene data show CDR1 as MGHRA and CDR2 as YSYEKL. CDR3 region: CASSLPGLAGGDTQYF. The DNA for the CDR3 is TGCGCCAGCAGCCTTCCGGGACTAGCGGGAGGAGATACGCAGTATTTT.

The chain has TRBV18 and TRBJ1-5, with a tentative D call TRBD1 (6 bases). This CDR3 is built from 14 residues. Trimming took 5 bases from V and 5 from J, leaving 13 bases between them. Per the germline V gene, CDR1 is KGHSH and CDR2 is LQKENI. The CDR3 sequence: CASSTTGSDQPQHF. DNA for the CDR3: TGTGCCAGCTCAACAACAGGGAGCGATCAGCCCCAGCATTTT.

The chain has TRBV2 and TRBJ2-2, with 7 positions matching TRBD1. There are 15 residues in the CDR3. Germline-derived CDR1 and CDR2 are SNHLY and FYNNEI. J lost 4 bases, V lost 2 bases, and 4 bases had no gene match. CDR3 bases: TGTGCCAGCAGTGAAAACAGGGGCGGCACCGGGGAGCTGTTTTTT. Protein: CASSENRGGTGELFF.

The rearrangement links TRBV24-1 to TRBJ1-4; 7 nucleotides agree with TRBD1. The CDR3 runs to 15 residues. V was pared by 4 bases and J by 2 bases, with 3 bases of the junction left unmatched. Germline CDR1 and CDR2: KGHDR and SFDVKD. As DNA, the CDR3 is TGTGCCACCAGTGAGGGACAGAATACTAATGAAAAACTGTTTTTT. This codes for CATSEGQNTNEKLFF.

The count of this clone is one. V is TRBV27 and J is TRBJ1-1; TRBD1 matches at 8 bases. V trimming: 0 bases; J trimming: 7 bases; junction bases outside the gene matches: 7. Per the germline V gene, CDR1 is MNHEY and CDR2 is SMNVEV (reference sequence). CDR3 length: 15 amino acids. As DNA, the CDR3 is TGTGCCAGCAGTTTATCGTTACAGGGGGGCGGTGAAGCTTTCTTT. Translated, it gives CASSLSLQGGGEAFF.

The chain combines TRBV2 with TRBJ1-2; D not resolved. CDR3 length: 14 residues. Germline values: CDR1 SNHLY, CDR2 FYNNEI. V lost 8 bases, J lost 0 bases, and 13 bases lay in between. The CDR3 sequence: CASLLSSTNYGYTF. DNA of the CDR3: TGTGCCAGCTTACTCTCCTCGACTAACTATGGCTACACCTTC.

This clone was observed a few times. The rearrangement uses TRBV6-5 and TRBJ1-1; D possibly corresponds to TRBD1 (6 bases). Germline CDR1 and CDR2: MNHEY and SVGAGI. This CDR3 spans 14 amino acids. V lost 6 bases and J lost 0, with 11 bases in between. In nucleotides, the CDR3 is TGTGCCAGCAGCCTGGGGGCAGTGAACACTGAAGCTTTCTTT. As protein: CASSLGAVNTEAFF.

This chain joins TRBV5-1 and TRBJ1-1; D unclear. Germline CDR1 reads SGHRS; CDR2 reads YFSETQ. V lost 0 bases, J lost 1 base, and 7 bases lay in between. There are 14 residues in the CDR3. CDR3: CASSLVETNTEAFF. The CDR3 DNA reads as TGCGCCAGCAGCTTGGTGGAGACGAACACTGAAGCTTTCTTT.